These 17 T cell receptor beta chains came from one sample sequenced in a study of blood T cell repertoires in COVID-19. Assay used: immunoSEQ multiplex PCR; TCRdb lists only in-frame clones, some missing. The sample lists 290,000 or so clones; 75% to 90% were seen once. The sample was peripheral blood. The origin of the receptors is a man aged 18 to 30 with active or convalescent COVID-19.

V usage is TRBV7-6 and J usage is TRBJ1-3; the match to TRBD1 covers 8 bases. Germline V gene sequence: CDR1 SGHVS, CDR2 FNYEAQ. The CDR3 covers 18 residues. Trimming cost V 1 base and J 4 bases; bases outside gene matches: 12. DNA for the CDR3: TGTGCCAGCAGCTTAGAGGTCTGGACAGGGTCGAAGGGAAACACCATATATTTT. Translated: CASSLEVWTGSKGNTIYF.

The CDR3 DNA sequence: TGCAGCGTTGGGGGGGGCCCGGATGAAAAACTGTTTTTT. Translating gives CSVGGGPDEKLFF. The chain joins TRBV29-1 to TRBJ1-4; D perhaps matches TRBD1 (6 bases). Trimming removed 4 bases from V and 6 bases from J, with 12 bases in between. Germline V gene data show CDR1 as SQVTM and CDR2 as ANQGSEA. The CDR3 length is 13 residues.

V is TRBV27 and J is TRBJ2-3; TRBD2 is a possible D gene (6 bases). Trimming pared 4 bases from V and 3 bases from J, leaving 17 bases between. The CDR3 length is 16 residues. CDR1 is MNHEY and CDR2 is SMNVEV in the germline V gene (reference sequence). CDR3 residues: CASSSTRWGGTDTQYF. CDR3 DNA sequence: TGTGCCAGCAGTTCAACCAGGTGGGGAGGAACAGATACGCAGTATTTT.

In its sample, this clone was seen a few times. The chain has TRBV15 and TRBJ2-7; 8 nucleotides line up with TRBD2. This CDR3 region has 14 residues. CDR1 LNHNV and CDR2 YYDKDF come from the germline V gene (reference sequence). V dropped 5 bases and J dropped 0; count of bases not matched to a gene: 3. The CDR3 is CATSRGLGSYEQYF. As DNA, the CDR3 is TGTGCCACCAGCCGGGGACTAGGCTCCTACGAGCAGTACTTC.

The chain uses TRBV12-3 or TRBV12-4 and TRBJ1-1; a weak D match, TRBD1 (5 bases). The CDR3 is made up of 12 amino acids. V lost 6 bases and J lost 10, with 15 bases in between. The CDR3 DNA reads TGTGCCAGCAGCCTCAAGGGGCCGAGAGCTTTCTTT. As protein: CASSLKGPRAFF.

CDR3: CASSLGASTDTQYF. CDR3 DNA: TGTGCCAGCAGCTTGGGGGCTAGCACAGATACGCAGTATTTT. The chain couples TRBV11-2 to TRBJ2-3; a possible D gene is TRBD1 (6 bases). CDR1 is SGHAT and CDR2 is FQNNGV in the germline V gene. V lost 3 bases, J lost 0 bases, and 7 bases lay in between. The CDR3 totals 14 residues.

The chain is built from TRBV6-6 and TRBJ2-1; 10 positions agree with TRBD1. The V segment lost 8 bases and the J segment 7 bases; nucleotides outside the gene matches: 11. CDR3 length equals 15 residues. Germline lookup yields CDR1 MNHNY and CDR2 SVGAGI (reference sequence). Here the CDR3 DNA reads TGTGCCAGCGGGTGGCGGGACAGGGGTCGAAATGAGCAGTTCTTC. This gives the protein CASGWRDRGRNEQFF.

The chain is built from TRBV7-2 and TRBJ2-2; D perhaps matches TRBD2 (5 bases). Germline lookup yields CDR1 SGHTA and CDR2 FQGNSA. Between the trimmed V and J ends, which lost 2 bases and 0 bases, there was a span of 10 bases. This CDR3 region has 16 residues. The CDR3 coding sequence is TGTGCCAGCAGCTTACTGACTATATCGAACACCGGGGAGCTGTTTTTT. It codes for CASSLLTISNTGELFF. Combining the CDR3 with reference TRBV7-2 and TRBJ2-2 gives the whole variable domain GAGVSQSPSNKVTEKGKDVELRCDPISGHTALYWYRQSLGQGLEFLIYFQGNSAPDKSGLPSDRFSAERTGGSVSTLTIQRTQQEDSAVYLCASSLLTISNTGELFFGEGSRLTVL.

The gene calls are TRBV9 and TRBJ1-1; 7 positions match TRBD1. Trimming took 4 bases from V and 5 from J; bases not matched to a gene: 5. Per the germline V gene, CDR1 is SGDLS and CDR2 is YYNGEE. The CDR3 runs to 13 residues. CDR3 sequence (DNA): TGTGCCAGCAGCTTGGGACAGCTGACTGAAGCTTTCTTT. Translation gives CASSLGQLTEAFF.

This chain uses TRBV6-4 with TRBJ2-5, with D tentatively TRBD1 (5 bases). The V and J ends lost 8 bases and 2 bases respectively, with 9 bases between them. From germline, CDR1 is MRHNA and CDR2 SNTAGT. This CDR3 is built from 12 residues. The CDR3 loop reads CASPDSQETQYF. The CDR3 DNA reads TGTGCCAGCCCCGACAGTCAAGAGACCCAGTACTTC.

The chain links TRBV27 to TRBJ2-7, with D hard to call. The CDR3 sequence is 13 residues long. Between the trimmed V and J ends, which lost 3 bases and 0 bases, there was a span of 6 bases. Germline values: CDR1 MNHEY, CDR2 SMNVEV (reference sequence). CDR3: CASSFALSYEQYF. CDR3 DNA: TGTGCCAGCAGTTTCGCGCTCTCCTACGAGCAGTACTTC.

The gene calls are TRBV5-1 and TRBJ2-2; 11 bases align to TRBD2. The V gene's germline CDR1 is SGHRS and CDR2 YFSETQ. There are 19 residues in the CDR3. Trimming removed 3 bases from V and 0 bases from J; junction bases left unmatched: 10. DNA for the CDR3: TGCGCCAGCAGCTCCCGGGGGACTAGCGGATTCGCGAACACCGGGGAGCTGTTTTTT. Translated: CASSSRGTSGFANTGELFF. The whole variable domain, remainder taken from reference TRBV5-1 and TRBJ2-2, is KAGVTQTPRYLIKTRGQQVTLSCSPISGHRSVSWYQQTPGQGLQFLFEYFSETQRNKGNFPGRFSGRQFSNSRSEMNVSTLELGDSALYLCASSSRGTSGFANTGELFFGEGSRLTVL.

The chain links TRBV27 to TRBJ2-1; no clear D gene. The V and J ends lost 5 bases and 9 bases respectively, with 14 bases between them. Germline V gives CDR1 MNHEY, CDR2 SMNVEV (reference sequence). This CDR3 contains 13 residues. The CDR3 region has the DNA TGTGCCAGCAGTATTGGGCCCCGTGCTGAGCAGTTCTTC. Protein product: CASSIGPRAEQFF.

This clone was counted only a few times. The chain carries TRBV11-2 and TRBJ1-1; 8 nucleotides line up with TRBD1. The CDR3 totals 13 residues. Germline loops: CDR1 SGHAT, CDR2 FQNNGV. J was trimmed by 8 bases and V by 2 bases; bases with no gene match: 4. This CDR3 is CASSLSDRVEAFF. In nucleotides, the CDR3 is TGTGCCAGCAGCTTATCGGACAGGGTCGAAGCTTTCTTT.

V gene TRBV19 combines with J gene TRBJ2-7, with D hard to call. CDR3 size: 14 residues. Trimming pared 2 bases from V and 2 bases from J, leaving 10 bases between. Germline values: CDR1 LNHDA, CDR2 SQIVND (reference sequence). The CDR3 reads CASSIKETPYEQYF. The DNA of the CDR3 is TGTGCCAGTAGTATAAAGGAGACCCCCTACGAGCAGTACTTC.

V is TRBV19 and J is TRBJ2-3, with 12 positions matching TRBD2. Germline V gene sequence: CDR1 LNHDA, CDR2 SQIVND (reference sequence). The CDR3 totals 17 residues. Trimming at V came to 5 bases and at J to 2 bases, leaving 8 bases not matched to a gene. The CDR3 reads CASSLTSGGRTTDTQYF. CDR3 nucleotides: TGTGCCAGTAGTCTTACTAGCGGGGGGCGGACCACAGATACGCAGTATTTT.

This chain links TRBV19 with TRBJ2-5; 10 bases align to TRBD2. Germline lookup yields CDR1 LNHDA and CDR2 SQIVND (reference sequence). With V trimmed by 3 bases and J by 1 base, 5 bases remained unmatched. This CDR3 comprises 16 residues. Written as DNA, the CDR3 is TGTGCCAGTAGTATTCTGCAGCGGGGGGGCCAAGAGACCCAGTACTTC. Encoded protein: CASSILQRGGQETQYF.